This is a list of T cell receptor beta chains from one sample in a study of blood T cells in healthy people across ages. TCRdb reprocessed the 5' RACE reads via MiXCR and lists one record per CDR3 protein. The sample records about 1,600,000 distinct CDR3 sequences, roughly 40% being singletons. What was sequenced was blood. These receptor sequences come from a woman younger than 35 in good health. The CDR3 runs from the conserved cysteine through the conserved F or W. The order of the fields is D gene, V gene, clone size, J gene, CDR3 protein, CDR3 DNA. The D gene is left open where the match is weak. Size values are once, few and many counts, or a class for expanded clones, and some rows have none.

.	TRBV12-3/TRBV12-4	few	TRBJ2-1	CASRSPDYLNNVEQFF	TGTGCCAGCAGGAGCCCGGACTACCTGAACAATGTTGAGCAGTTCTTC
.	TRBV20-1	.	TRBJ1-4	CSARERTGNVEKLFF	TGCAGTGCTAGAGAGCGCACAGGGAATGTTGAAAAACTGTTTTTT
.	TRBV7-9	few	TRBJ2-7	CASSSLDGSSYEQYF	TGTGCCAGCAGCTCCCTAGACGGGAGCTCCTACGAGCAGTACTTC
.	TRBV20-1	.	TRBJ1-2	CSARLSTDYGYTF	TGCAGTGCTAGATTGTCGACAGACTATGGCTACACCTTC
.	TRBV5-6	.	TRBJ1-2	CASRLGGQSIYGYTF	TGTGCCAGCAGGCTAGGCGGACAGTCCATCTATGGCTACACCTTC
TRBD1	TRBV12-3/TRBV12-4	.	TRBJ2-6	CASSPYPDRGSGANVLTF	TGTGCCAGCAGCCCATACCCCGACAGGGGCTCTGGGGCCAACGTCCTGACTTTC
.	TRBV2	.	TRBJ2-7	CASSVRAGDLYEQYF	TGTGCCAGCAGTGTCAGAGCAGGGGATCTCTACGAGCAGTACTTC
.	TRBV7-2	many	TRBJ2-3	CASSSRTADTQYF	TGTGCCAGCAGCTCCCGGACTGCAGATACGCAGTATTTT
.	TRBV3-1	many	TRBJ2-1	CASSQVREGLFF	TGTGCCAGCAGCCAAGTAAGGGAAGGGCTGTTCTTC
.	TRBV7-9	.	TRBJ1-2	CASSYGTTNYGYTF	TGTGCCAGCAGCTACGGGACAACTAACTATGGCTACACCTTC
TRBD2	TRBV5-1	.	TRBJ2-1	CASSLFGTETGTSGDNEQFF	TGCGCCAGCAGCTTATTCGGGACGGAAACCGGGACTAGCGGAGACAATGAGCAGTTCTTC
.	TRBV28	.	TRBJ2-7	CASSCGPPYEQYF	TGTGCCAGCAGTTGCGGGCCACCTTACGAGCAGTACTTC
TRBD1	TRBV6-1	.	TRBJ1-2	CASRAGTVSYGYTF	TGTGCCAGCAGAGCCGGGACAGTTAGCTATGGCTACACCTTC
.	TRBV29-1	.	TRBJ1-1	CSVGRGGRNTEAFF	TGCAGCGTTGGAAGGGGAGGGAGGAACACTGAAGCTTTCTTT
.	TRBV5-1	.	TRBJ1-1	CASSLDHRWATEAFF	TGCGCCAGCAGCTTGGATCACAGGTGGGCCACTGAAGCTTTCTTT
TRBD1	TRBV12-3/TRBV12-4	.	TRBJ1-1	CASSQGQGPREAFF	TGTGCCAGCAGCCAGGGACAGGGCCCCAGGGAAGCTTTCTTT
.	TRBV30	few	TRBJ2-7	CAWTRFPYEQYF	TGTGCCTGGACCCGTTTCCCCTACGAGCAGTACTTC
.	TRBV11-2	few	TRBJ2-1	CASSLSWMHEQFF	TGTGCCAGCAGCTTATCTTGGATGCATGAGCAGTTCTTC
.	TRBV18	.	TRBJ2-7	CASSPQTGNNEQYF	TGTGCCAGCTCACCTCAAACAGGGAACAATGAGCAGTACTTC
.	TRBV5-1	few	TRBJ2-6	CASSANANVLTF	TGCGCCAGCAGCGCGAACGCCAACGTCCTGACTTTC
.	TRBV15	.	TRBJ1-6	CATSRDGSGKYSPLHF	TGTGCCACCAGCAGAGATGGTTCAGGGAAATATTCACCCCTCCACTTT
.	TRBV10-3	few	TRBJ2-7	CAISESHSTTGHEQYF	TGTGCCATCAGTGAGTCCCACAGCACCACCGGCCACGAGCAGTACTTC
.	TRBV4-2	.	TRBJ1-1	CASNSRTNTEAFF	TGTGCCAGCAATTCCAGGACGAACACTGAAGCTTTCTTT
.	TRBV2	.	TRBJ1-5	CASSEASPNQPQHF	TGTGCCAGCAGTGAAGCCAGTCCTAATCAGCCCCAGCATTTT
.	TRBV20-1	.	TRBJ2-7	CSADRLNEQYF	TGCAGTGCGGATAGGTTAAATGAGCAGTACTTC
.	TRBV7-2	.	TRBJ2-1	CASRQGSGVSYNEQFF	TGTGCCAGCAGACAAGGTAGCGGTGTCTCCTACAATGAGCAGTTCTTC
TRBD2	TRBV27	few	TRBJ2-7	CASTSRLAGGNEQYF	TGTGCCAGCACTTCCCGTTTAGCGGGAGGTAACGAGCAGTACTTC
.	TRBV6-5	.	TRBJ1-4	CAGARVRGEKLFF	TGTGCCGGCGCCCGGGTCAGGGGTGAAAAACTGTTTTTT
.	TRBV5-1	.	TRBJ2-2	CASSAAITNTGELFF	TGCGCCAGCAGCGCCGCTATTACTAACACCGGGGAGCTGTTTTTT
.	TRBV11-2	.	TRBJ2-1	CASSPPTIPEQFF	TGTGCCAGCAGCCCCCCGACTATCCCCGAGCAGTTCTTC
TRBD2	TRBV10-3	.	TRBJ2-1	CAISDPRLAGYNEQFF	TGTGCCATCAGTGATCCACGACTAGCGGGTTACAATGAGCAGTTCTTC
TRBD2	TRBV29-1	.	TRBJ2-3	CSASAGESTDTQYF	TGCAGCGCATCAGCGGGGGAGTCGACAGATACGCAGTATTTT
TRBD1	TRBV5-1	once	TRBJ2-7	CASSLGQGFEQYF	TGCGCCAGCAGTTTAGGACAGGGATTTGAGCAGTACTTC
.	TRBV6-5	few	TRBJ2-3	CASKWVVSAGRHTQYF	TGTGCCAGCAAGTGGGTGGTGTCGGCGGGGCGGCATACGCAGTATTTT
.	TRBV14	few	TRBJ2-3	CASSLHLSGTDTQYF	TGTGCCAGCAGCCTCCACCTCTCGGGCACAGATACGCAGTATTTT
TRBD2	TRBV20-1	.	TRBJ2-1	CSARGPGTSGVNVLNEQFF	TGCAGTGCTAGAGGCCCGGGAACTAGCGGGGTGAACGTGCTCAATGAGCAGTTCTTC
.	TRBV29-1	.	TRBJ1-5	CSVAENGNQPQHF	TGCAGCGTCGCCGAAAATGGCAATCAGCCCCAGCATTTT
.	TRBV5-1	.	TRBJ2-1	CASGSPFSYNEQFF	TGCGCCAGCGGTTCCCCATTTTCCTACAATGAGCAGTTCTTC
TRBD2	TRBV3-1	.	TRBJ2-7	CASSQDRTGGIYEQYF	TGTGCCAGCAGCCAAGATCGGACGGGAGGGATCTACGAGCAGTACTTC
TRBD2	TRBV28	few	TRBJ2-1	CASSPLSGLAGVHEQFF	TGTGCCAGCAGTCCATTATCGGGACTAGCGGGGGTTCATGAGCAGTTCTTC
TRBD2	TRBV10-3	few	TRBJ2-3	CATDGGAGDTQYF	TGTGCCACCGACGGGGGGGCGGGGGATACGCAGTATTTT
TRBD2	TRBV27	once	TRBJ2-5	CANSLLAGGQETQYF	TGTGCCAACAGTTTACTCGCGGGGGGCCAAGAGACCCAGTACTTC
TRBD1	TRBV12-3/TRBV12-4	.	TRBJ2-1	CASNRGQGDEQFF	TGTGCCAGCAACCGCGGACAGGGGGATGAGCAGTTCTTC
TRBD1	TRBV5-1	.	TRBJ2-7	CASSLEDRGQNEQYF	TGCGCCAGCAGCTTGGAGGACAGGGGGCAAAATGAGCAGTACTTC
.	TRBV29-1	few	TRBJ1-2	CSVEAGMGYGYTF	TGCAGCGTTGAGGCTGGTATGGGCTATGGCTACACCTTC
.	TRBV18	few	TRBJ2-1	CASSPSPGGSNEQFF	TGTGCCAGCTCACCCAGCCCAGGTGGGTCAAATGAGCAGTTCTTC
.	TRBV7-2	.	TRBJ1-1	CASSLGQSAFF	TGTGCCAGCAGCTTAGGGCAATCAGCTTTCTTT
.	TRBV27	few	TRBJ2-7	CASSSDRILYEQYF	TGTGCCAGCAGTTCCGACAGGATACTCTACGAGCAGTACTTC
.	TRBV4-3	.	TRBJ2-7	CASSPRTGREQYF	TGCGCCAGCAGCCCCCGAACGGGACGTGAGCAGTACTTC
.	TRBV12-5	.	TRBJ2-2	CASGPGATGELFF	TGTGCTAGTGGCCCAGGAGCCACCGGGGAGCTGTTTTTT